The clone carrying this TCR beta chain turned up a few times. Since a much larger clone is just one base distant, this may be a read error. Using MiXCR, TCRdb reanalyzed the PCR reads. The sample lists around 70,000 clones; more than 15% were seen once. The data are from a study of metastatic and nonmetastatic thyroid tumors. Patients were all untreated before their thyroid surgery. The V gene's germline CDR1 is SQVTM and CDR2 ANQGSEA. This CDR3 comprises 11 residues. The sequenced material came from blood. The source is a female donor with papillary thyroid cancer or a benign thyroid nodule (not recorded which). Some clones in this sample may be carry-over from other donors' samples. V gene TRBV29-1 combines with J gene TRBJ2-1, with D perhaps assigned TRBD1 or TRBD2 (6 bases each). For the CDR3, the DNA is TGCAGAGGGGGGACGGACTATGAGCAGTTCTTC. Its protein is CRGGTDYEQFF.